The present entry profiles one T cell receptor (beta chain) with its context. The germline V and J ends were trimmed by 8 bases and 2 bases, with 4 bases remaining between them. Per germline, CDR1 SEHNR and CDR2 FQNEAQ (reference sequence). CDR3 size: 10 residues. Profiling relied on immunoSEQ multiplex PCR, and the TCRdb table lists in-frame clones only, not all of them. The sample gives about 26,000 clones, 82% of which show up once; 3.5% to 5% is in the top ten. This specimen belongs to a study of T cells in localized non-small cell lung cancer. This receptor was identified in a woman between 35 and 75 years old with stage I lung adenocarcinoma. Sequenced here: peripheral blood, sampled before any cancer treatment. The chain carries TRBV7-9 and TRBJ2-7; no clear D gene. The CDR3 spells CASGPYEQYF. CDR3 in DNA: TGTGCCAGCGGCCCCTACGAGCAGTACTTC. The full variable domain, its missing parts supplied by reference TRBV7-9 and TRBJ2-7, is DTGVSQNPRHKITKRGQNVTFRCDPISEHNRLYWYRQTLGQGPEFLTYFQNEAQLEKSRLLSDRFSAERPKGSFSTLEIQRTEQGDSAMYLCASGPYEQYFGPGTRLTVT.